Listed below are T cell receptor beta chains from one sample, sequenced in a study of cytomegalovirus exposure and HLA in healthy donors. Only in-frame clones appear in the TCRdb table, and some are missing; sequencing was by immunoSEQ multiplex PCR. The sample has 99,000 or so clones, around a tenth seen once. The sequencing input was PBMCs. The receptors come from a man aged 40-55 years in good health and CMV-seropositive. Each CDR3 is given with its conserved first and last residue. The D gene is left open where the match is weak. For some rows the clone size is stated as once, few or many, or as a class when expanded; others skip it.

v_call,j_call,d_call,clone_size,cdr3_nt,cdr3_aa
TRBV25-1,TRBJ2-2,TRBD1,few,TGTGCCAGCAGTGATTTGGTGAGGGACAGAAACACCGGGGAGCTGTTTTTT,CASSDLVRDRNTGELFF
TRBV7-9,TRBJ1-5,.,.,TGTGCCAGCAGTTTAGGAGGGCCCCAGCATTTT,CASSLGGPQHF
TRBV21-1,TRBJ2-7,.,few,TGTGCCAGCAACAGGCCCACAGAGAACCGGGACAATTGCTCCTACGAGCAGTACTTC,CASNRPTENRDNCSYEQYF
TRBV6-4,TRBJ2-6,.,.,TGTGCCAGCAGTTTGCGACAGTCTGGGGCCAACGTCCTGACTTTC,CASSLRQSGANVLTF
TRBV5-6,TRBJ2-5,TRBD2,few,TGTGCCAGCAGCCCCTGGACTAGCAGGGACGAGACCCAGTACTTC,CASSPWTSRDETQYF
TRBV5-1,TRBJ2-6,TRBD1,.,TGCGCCAGCAGTTCGAACATACAGGGGTCCGGGGCCAACGTCCTGACTTTC,CASSSNIQGSGANVLTF
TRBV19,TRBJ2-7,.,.,TGTGCCAGTAGTATCCAGGGTTACGAGCAGTACTTC,CASSIQGYEQYF
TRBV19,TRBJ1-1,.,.,TGTGCCAGCGCGTTCGGGGGGGGAACAAACACTGAAGCTTTCTTT,CASAFGGGTNTEAFF
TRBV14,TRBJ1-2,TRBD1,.,TGTGCCAGCAGCCACGACCCCCGACAGGGGGCAGGTTTGGACTATGGCTACACCTTC,CASSHDPRQGAGLDYGYTF
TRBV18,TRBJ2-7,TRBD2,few,TGTGCCAGCTCACCATTGCGGGAGGGCTACGAGCAGTACTTC,CASSPLREGYEQYF
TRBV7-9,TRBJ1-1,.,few,TGTGCCAGCAGCCTCCGCAGGGGGAACACTGAAGCTTTCTTT,CASSLRRGNTEAFF
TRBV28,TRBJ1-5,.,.,TGTGCCAGCAGTAACTTCCGGACACCTAATCAGCCCCAGCATTTT,CASSNFRTPNQPQHF
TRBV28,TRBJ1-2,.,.,TGTGCCAGCAGTCCCTCCCCACAAGGAGTCTATGGCTACACCTTC,CASSPSPQGVYGYTF
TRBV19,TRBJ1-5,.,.,TGTGCCAGTAGTCAGGTATACGCTAGCAATCAGCCCCAGCATTTT,CASSQVYASNQPQHF
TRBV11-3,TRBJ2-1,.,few,TGTGCCAGCAGCTTCTGGGGGGGCGAGCAGTTCTTC,CASSFWGGEQFF
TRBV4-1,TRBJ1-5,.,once,TGCGCCAGCAGACCCCGCGGGGTTAATCAGCCCCAGCATTTT,CASRPRGVNQPQHF
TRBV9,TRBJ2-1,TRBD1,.,TGTGCCAGCAGCGGGACAGGGGCGGAGGCCAATGAGCAGTTCTTC,CASSGTGAEANEQFF
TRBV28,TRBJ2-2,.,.,TGTGCCAGCAGTTTCGGGGGGCCCACCGGGGAGCTGTTTTTT,CASSFGGPTGELFF
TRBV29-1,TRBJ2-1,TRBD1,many,TGCAGCGTTGAGACAGGGGTTGAGCAGTTCTTC,CSVETGVEQFF
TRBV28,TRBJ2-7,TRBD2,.,TGTGCCAGCAGTTTCGTAGCGGGAGGGCTTAAGTTGTACGAGCAGTACTTC,CASSFVAGGLKLYEQYF
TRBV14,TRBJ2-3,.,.,TGTGCCAGCAGCCAAGTAGGGGTAGGCACAGATACGCAGTATTTT,CASSQVGVGTDTQYF
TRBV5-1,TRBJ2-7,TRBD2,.,TGCGCCAGCAGACCGACTAGCGGGAGGGGACACGAGCAGTACTTC,CASRPTSGRGHEQYF
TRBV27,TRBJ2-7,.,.,TGTGCCAGCAGTTTAAGGACAAACTACGAGCAGTACTTC,CASSLRTNYEQYF
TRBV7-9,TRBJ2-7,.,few,TGTGCCAGCAGCTTATTGGGGGGACCTTTAGGGCTCGAGCAGTACTTC,CASSLLGGPLGLEQYF
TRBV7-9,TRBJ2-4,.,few,TGTGCCAGCAGCTTAGCGGAGGACCTTTTTACCATTCAGTACTTC,CASSLAEDLFTIQYF
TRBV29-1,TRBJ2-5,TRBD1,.,TGCAGCGTTGGAGGCTTAGGGGGCCCAGAGACCCAGTACTTC,CSVGGLGGPETQYF
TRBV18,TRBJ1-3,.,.,TGTGCCAGCTCACCAACAGACCTAGGAAACACCATATATTTT,CASSPTDLGNTIYF
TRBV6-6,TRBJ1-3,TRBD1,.,TGTGCCAGCAGTTACTTGGGACAGCGTCTCGGAAACACCATATATTTT,CASSYLGQRLGNTIYF
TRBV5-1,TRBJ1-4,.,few,TGCGCCAGCAGCCCTCGTCAGACGGCAGGTAGTGAAAAACTGTTTTTT,CASSPRQTAGSEKLFF
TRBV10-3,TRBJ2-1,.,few,TGTGCCATCAGTGAACGGCCGAGGAATGAGCAGTTCTTC,CAISERPRNEQFF
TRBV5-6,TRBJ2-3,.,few,TGTGCCAGCAGCCGCGGGGTTTCCACAGATACGCAGTATTTT,CASSRGVSTDTQYF
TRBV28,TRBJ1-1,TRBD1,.,TGTGCCAGCAGTCCTCCGGGACAGACCAGCCAAGCTTTCTTT,CASSPPGQTSQAFF
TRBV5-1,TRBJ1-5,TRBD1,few,TGCGCCAGCAGCTCGACAGGGTTAATCAATCAGCCCCAGCATTTT,CASSSTGLINQPQHF
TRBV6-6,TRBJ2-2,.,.,TGTGCCAGCAAGAGGGAATCTAGCACCGGGGAGCTGTTTTTT,CASKRESSTGELFF
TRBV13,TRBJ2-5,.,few,TGTGCCAGCAGCTTAGGAGGAGGAATTCAAGAGACCCAGTACTTC,CASSLGGGIQETQYF
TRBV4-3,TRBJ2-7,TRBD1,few,TGCGCCAGCAGCCAAGATCTAGGACAGGGCAACGAGCAGTACTTC,CASSQDLGQGNEQYF
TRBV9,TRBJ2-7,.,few,TGTGCCAGTTCGGTAAATGATCTTAGCTCCTACGAGCAGTACTTC,CASSVNDLSSYEQYF
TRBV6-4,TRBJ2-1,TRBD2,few,TGTGCCAGCAGTGAAGGGACTAGCGGGGACAATGAGCAGTTCTTC,CASSEGTSGDNEQFF
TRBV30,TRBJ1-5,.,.,TGTGCCTGGAGTGTAAGGGGTTTTAGCAATCAGCCCCAGCATTTT,CAWSVRGFSNQPQHF
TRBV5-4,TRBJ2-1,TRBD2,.,TGTGCCAGCAGCTACGGGAGGGCCAGAGGTTACAATGAGCAGTTCTTC,CASSYGRARGYNEQFF
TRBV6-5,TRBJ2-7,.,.,TGTGCCAGCATCTCTCGGAAGATTACAGGCTACGAGCAGTACTTC,CASISRKITGYEQYF